This TCR beta chain was sequenced in a study of shared clonotypes between healthy human individuals. All donors qualified as healthy HIV-negative adults and had experienced no recent acute infections or vaccinations. A CD45RA+ naive subset and a CD45RA-negative memory subset were split from CD4+ cells. Regarding the study as a whole: Generation probabilities of non-shared clonotypes were lower (relative to those shared by all four donors). For naive CD4 cells, approximately 4.7% of clonotypes were shared across several donors.

The protocol was immunoSEQ multiplex PCR, while the TCRdb copy is restricted to in-frame clones and leaves out a portion. The sample records around 2.5 million clones, roughly 93% being singletons. The CDR3 contains 19 residues. CDR1 and CDR2 from the germline V gene are KGHSH and LQKENI. With 2 bases clipped from V and 0 bases from J, the junction kept 14 bases outside the gene matches. With respect to this clone: Its antigen is currently unknown.

The rearrangement joins TRBV18 to TRBJ2-3; 7 bases match TRBD2. Sequenced input: naive CD4+ T cells from PBMCs. Described subset: CD45RA+ positively selected. This TCR derives from a man in his late teens or twenties in good health. Some clones in this sample may be carry-over from other donors' samples. CDR3 amino acids: CASSPSSRREFLSTDTQYF. CDR3 bases: TGTGCCAGCTCACCATCATCGAGGCGGGAGTTCCTGAGCACAGATACGCAGTATTTT.